This T cell receptor beta chain was sequenced for a study of blood T cell repertoires in COVID-19. In the study overall: Samples of COVID-19 (acute and convalescent) were obtained from the United States, Italy and Spain. Sources were T cells, B-cell-depleted T cells, or PBMCs; the material itself was cDNA or gDNA.

This clone was detected once. Generated by immunoSEQ multiplex PCR, the TCRdb table keeps only in-frame clones and is missing some. Of about 160,000 clones listed, 87% are singletons. V lost 4 bases to trimming and J lost 5 bases, with 11 bases between them. The length of the CDR3 is 13 residues. Looked up from germline, CDR1 is SGDLS and CDR2 is YYNGEE. This sequence was found in a woman aged 55-70 years with active or convalescent COVID-19. Material: peripheral blood. The rearrangement uses TRBV9 and TRBJ2-3; D is perhaps TRBD2 (6 bases). CDR3 in amino acids: CASSFRLEDTQYF. CDR3 sequence (DNA): TGTGCCAGCAGCTTCAGACTAGAAGATACGCAGTATTTT.